This T cell receptor beta chain was documented in a study of blood T cell repertoires in COVID-19. CDR1 LGHDT and CDR2 YNNKEL come from the germline V gene (reference sequence). V was pared by 0 bases and J by 4 bases, with 0 bases of the junction left unmatched. CDR3 length equals 14 residues. The protocol was immunoSEQ multiplex PCR, while the TCRdb copy is restricted to in-frame clones and leaves out a portion. The sample shows some 220,000 clones, approximately 84% of them seen only once. Notes on this clone: The sample contains more than one DNA sequence encoding this CDR3.

The chain recombines TRBV3-1 (or the pseudogene TRBV3-2) with TRBJ1-1, with 9 positions matching TRBD1. The clonotype comes from a woman aged 55-70 years with acute or convalescent COVID-19. Specimen: peripheral blood. CDR3 sequence: CASSQETGGTEAFF. CDR3 coding DNA: TGTGCCAGCAGCCAAGAGACAGGGGGCACTGAAGCTTTCTTT.